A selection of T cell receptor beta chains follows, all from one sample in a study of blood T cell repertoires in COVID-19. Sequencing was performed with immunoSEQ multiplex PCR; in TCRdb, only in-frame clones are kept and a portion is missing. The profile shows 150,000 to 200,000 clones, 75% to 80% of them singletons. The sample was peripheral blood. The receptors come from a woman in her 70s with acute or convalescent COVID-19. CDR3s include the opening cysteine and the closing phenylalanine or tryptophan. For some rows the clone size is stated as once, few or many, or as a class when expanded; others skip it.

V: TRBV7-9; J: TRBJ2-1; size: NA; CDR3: CASSTGTGGYNEQFF
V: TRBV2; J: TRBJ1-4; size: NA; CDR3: CASSLTSTNEKLFF
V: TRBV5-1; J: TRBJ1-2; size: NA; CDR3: CASSLEQGWNYGYTF
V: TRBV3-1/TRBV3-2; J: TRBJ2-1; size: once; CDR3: CASSPTGTSMPEQFF
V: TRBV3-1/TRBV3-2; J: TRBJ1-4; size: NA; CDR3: CASSFTGSEKLFF
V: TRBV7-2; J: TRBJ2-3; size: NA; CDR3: CASSLGHGDTQYF
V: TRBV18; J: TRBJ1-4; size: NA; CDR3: CASSLRQGSATNEKLFF
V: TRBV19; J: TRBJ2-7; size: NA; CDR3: CASSVGSPYEQYF
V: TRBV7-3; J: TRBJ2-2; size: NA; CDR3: CASSPLRGGGELFF
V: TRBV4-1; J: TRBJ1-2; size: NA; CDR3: CASSQEGTGRKESYTF
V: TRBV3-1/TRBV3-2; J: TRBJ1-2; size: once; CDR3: CASSQGFGYGYTF
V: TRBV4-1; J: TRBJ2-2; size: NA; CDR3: CASSDSGSGELFF
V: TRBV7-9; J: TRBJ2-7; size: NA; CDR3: CASSLGLAGVRQYF
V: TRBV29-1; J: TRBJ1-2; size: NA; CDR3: CSVYGTGSYYGYTF
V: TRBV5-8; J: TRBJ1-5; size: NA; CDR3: CASSGGRWGNQPQHF
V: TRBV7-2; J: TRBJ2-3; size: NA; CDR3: CASSPNRGPDTQYF
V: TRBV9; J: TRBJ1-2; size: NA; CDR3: CASSVGDIGQYLTSGGYTF
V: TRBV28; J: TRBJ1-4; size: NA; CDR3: CASSAGNEKLFF
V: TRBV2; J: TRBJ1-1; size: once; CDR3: CASSGWRTTEAFF
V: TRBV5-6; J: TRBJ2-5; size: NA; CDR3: CASSPLERETQYF
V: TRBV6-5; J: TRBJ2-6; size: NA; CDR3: CASSWRVSGANVLTF
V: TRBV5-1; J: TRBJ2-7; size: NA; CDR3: CASSLYLTGQMNSYEQYF
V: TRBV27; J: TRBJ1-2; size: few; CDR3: CASGNRIRYTF
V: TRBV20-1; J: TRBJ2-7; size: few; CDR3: CSASDRSSSYEQYF
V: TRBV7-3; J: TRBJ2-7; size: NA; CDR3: CASSSIFEGDPRSYEQYF
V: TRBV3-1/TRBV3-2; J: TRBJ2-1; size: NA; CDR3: CASSQAGSQNEQFF
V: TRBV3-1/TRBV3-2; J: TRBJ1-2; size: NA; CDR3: CASSQGAGRSYGYTF
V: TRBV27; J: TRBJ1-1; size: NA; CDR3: CASSLFPYTVGTGTMNTEAFF
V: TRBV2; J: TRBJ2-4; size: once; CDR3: CASTPPTRAKNIQYF
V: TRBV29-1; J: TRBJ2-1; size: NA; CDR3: CSVSAANNEQFF
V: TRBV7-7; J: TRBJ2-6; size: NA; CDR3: CASSPGQGGSAGANVLTF
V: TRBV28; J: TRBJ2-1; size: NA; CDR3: CASNSPWRLAGGGGYNEQFF
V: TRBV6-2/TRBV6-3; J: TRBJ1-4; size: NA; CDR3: CASSPGQEGEKLFF